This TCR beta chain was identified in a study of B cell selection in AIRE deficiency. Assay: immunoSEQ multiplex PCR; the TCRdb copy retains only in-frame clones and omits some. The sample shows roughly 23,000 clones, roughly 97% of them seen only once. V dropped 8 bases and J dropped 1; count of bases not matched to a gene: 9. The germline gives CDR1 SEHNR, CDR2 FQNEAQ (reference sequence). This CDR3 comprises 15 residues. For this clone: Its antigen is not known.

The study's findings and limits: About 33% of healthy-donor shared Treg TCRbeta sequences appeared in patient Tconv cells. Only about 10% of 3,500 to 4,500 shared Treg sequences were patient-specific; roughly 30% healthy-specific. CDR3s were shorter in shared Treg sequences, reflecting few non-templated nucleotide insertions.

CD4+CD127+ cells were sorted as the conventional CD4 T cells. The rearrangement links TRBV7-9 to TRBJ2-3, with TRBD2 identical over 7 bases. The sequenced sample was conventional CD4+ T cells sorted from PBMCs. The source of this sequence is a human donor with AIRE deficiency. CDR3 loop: CASPGGRFGTDTQYF. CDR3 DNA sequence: TGTGCCAGCCCCGGGGGGAGGTTTGGCACAGATACGCAGTATTTT.